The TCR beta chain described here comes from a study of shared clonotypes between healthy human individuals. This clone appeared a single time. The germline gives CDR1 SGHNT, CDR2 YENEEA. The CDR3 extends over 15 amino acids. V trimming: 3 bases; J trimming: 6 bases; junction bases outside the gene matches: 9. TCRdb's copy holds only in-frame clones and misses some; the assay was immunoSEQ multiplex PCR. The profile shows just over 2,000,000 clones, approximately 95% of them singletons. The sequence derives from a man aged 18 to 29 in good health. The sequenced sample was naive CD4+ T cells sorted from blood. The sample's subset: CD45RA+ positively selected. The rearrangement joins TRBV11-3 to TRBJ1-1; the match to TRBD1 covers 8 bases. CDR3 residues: CASSLQGGTGSEAFF. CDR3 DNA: TGTGCCAGCAGCTTGCAAGGAGGGACAGGTTCTGAAGCTTTCTTT.